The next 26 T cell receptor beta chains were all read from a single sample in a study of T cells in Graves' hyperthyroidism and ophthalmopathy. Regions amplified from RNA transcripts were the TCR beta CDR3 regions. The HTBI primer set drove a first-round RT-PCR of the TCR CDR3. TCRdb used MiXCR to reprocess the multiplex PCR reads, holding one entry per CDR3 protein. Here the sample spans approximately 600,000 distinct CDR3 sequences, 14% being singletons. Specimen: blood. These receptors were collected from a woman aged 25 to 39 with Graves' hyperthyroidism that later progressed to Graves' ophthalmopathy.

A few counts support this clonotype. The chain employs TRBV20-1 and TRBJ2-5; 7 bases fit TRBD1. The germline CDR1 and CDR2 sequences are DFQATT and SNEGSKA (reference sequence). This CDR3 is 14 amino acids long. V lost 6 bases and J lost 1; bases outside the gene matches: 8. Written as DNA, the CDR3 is TGCAGTGCAAACGACAGGGTGGCCCAAGAGACCCAGTACTTC. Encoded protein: CSANDRVAQETQYF.

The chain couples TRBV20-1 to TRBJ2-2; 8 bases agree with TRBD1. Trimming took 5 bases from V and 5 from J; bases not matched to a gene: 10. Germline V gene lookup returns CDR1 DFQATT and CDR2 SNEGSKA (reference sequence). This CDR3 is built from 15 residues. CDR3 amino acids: CSAAPGGPGTGELFF. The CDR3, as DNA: TGCAGTGCTGCCCCAGGGGGCCCGGGAACCGGGGAGCTGTTTTTT.

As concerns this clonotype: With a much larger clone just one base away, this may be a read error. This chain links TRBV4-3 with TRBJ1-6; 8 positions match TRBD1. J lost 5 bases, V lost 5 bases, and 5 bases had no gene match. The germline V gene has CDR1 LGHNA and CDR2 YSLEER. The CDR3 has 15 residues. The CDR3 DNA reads TGCGCCAGCAGCTCAACGGACAGGGATAATTCACCCCTCCACTTT. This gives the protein CASSSTDRDNSPLHF.

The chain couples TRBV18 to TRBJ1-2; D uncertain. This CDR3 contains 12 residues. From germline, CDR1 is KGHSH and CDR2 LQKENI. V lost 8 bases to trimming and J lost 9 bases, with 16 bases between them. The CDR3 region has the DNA TGTGCCAGCGCCCCTCGGGCGGAAAGCTACACCTTC. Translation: CASAPRAESYTF.

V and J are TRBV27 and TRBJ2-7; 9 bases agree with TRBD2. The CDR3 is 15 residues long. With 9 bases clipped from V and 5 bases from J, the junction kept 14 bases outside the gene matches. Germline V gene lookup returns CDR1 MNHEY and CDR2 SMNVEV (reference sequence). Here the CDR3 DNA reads TGTGCCAGTCTGGCGGGGGGGGGGGCGAGAGACGAGCAGTACTTC. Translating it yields CASLAGGGARDEQYF.

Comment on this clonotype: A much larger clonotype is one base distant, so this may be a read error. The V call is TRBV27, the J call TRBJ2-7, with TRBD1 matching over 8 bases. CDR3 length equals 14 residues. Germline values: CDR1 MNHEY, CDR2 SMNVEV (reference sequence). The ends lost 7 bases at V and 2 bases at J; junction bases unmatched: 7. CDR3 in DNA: TGTGCCAGCATCGACAGGGGACGAACCTACGAGCAGTACTTC. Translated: CASIDRGRTYEQYF.

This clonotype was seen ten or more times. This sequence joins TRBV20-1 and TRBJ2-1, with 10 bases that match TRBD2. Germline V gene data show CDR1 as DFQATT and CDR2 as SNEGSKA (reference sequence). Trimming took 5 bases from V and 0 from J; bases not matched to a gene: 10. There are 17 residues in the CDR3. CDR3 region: CSAETSGLISSYNEQFF. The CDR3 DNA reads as TGCAGTGCTGAGACTAGCGGGTTAATAAGCTCCTACAATGAGCAGTTCTTC.

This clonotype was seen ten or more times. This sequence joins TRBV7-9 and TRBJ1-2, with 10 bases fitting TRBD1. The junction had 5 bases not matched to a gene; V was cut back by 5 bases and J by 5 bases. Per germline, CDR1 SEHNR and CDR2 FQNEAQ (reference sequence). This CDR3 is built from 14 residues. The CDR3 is CASSPTGGMYGYTF. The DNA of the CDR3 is TGTGCCAGCAGCCCGACAGGGGGCATGTATGGCTACACCTTC.

In DNA, the CDR3 is TGCGCCAGCAGCTTGGGGGAGGGGCCCTCGTTTTCCTACGAGCAGTACTTC. Amino acid sequence: CASSLGEGPSFSYEQYF. The chain is built from TRBV5-1 and TRBJ2-7; 7 positions match TRBD2. In germline, CDR1 is SGHRS, CDR2 YFSETQ. CDR3 length: 17 amino acids. V was clipped by 0 bases and J by 1 base; unmatched bases: 10.

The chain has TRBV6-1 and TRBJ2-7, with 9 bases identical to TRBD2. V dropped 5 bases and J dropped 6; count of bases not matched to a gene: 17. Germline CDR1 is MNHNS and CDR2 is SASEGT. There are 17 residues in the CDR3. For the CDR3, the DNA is TGTGCCAGCAGTACCAACTTAGCGGGAGTAAGGTCTCGCGAGCAGTACTTC. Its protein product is CASSTNLAGVRSREQYF.

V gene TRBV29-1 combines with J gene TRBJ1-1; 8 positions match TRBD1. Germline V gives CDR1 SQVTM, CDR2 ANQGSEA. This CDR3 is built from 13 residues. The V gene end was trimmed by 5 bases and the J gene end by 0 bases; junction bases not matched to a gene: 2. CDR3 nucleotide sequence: TGCAGCGTTCTCAGGGGGCTGAACACTGAAGCTTTCTTT. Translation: CSVLRGLNTEAFF.

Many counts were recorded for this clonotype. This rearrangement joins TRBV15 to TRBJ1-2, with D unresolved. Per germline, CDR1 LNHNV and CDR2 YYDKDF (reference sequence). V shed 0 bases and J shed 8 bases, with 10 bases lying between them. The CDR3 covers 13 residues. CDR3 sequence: CATSRDLGSGYTF. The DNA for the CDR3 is TGTGCCACCAGCAGAGATCTTGGGAGCGGCTACACCTTC. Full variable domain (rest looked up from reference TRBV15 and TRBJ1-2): DAMVIQNPRYQVTQFGKPVTLSCSQTLNHNVMYWYQQKSSQAPKLLFHYYDKDFNNEADTPDNFQSRRPNTSFCFLDIRSPGLGDTAMYLCATSRDLGSGYTFGSGTRLTVV.

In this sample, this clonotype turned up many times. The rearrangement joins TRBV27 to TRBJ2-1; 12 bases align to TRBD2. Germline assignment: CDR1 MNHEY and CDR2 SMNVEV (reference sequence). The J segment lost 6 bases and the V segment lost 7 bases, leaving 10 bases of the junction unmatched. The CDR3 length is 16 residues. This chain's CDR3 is CASTRMPSGRANEQFF. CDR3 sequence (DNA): TGTGCCAGCACCCGTATGCCTAGCGGGAGGGCCAATGAGCAGTTCTTC.

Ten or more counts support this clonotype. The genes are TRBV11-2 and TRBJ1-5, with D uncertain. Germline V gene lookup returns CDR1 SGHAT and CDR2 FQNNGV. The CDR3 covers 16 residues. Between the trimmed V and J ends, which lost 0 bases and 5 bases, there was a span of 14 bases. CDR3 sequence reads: CASSLDGRRDYQPQHF. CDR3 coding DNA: TGTGCCAGCAGCTTAGATGGCCGTCGGGATTATCAGCCCCAGCATTTT.

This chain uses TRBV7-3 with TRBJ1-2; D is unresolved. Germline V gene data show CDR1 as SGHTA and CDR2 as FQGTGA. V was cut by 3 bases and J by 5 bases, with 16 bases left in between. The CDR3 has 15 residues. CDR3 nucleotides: TGTGCCAGCAGCTTCTCTCCAGTAGGCCTTTATGGCTACACCTTC. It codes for CASSFSPVGLYGYTF.

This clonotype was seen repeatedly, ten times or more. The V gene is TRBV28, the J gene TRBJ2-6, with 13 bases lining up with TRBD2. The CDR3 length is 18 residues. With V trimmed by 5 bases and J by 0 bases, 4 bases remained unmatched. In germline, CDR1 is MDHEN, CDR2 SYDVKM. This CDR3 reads CASSGTSGTPSGANVLTF. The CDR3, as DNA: TGTGCCAGCAGTGGGACTAGCGGGACTCCCTCTGGGGCCAACGTCCTGACTTTC.

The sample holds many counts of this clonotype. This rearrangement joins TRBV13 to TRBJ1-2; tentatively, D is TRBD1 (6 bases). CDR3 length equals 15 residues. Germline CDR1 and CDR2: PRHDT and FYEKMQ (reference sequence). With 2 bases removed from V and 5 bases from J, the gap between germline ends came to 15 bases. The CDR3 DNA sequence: TGTGCCAGCAGCTTAAGCGGAGGGGGAGAGTATGGCTACACCTTC. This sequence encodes CASSLSGGGEYGYTF.

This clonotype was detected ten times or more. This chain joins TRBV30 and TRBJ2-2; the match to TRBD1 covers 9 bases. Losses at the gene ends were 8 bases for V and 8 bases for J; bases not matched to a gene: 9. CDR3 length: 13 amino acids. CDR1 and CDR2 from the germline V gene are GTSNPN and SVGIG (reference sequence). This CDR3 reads CARQETGGGELFF. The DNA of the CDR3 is TGTGCCCGACAAGAGACAGGGGGGGGGGAGCTGTTTTTT.

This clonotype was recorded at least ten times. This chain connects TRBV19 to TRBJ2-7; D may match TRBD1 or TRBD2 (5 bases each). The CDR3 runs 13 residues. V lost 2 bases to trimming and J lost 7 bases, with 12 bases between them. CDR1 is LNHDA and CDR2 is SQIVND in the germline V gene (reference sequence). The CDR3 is CASSIPGRGEQYF. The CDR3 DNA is TGTGCCAGTAGTATACCGGGAAGGGGTGAGCAGTACTTC. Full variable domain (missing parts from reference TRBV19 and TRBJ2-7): DGGITQSPKYLFRKEGQNVTLSCEQNLNHDAMYWYRQDPGQGLRLIYYSQIVNDFQKGDIAEGYSVSREKKESFPLTVTSAQKNPTAFYLCASSIPGRGEQYFGPGTRLTVT.

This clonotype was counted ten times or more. Written as DNA, the CDR3 is TGTGCCAGCAGCGGCGAGGGCAGACTAGCGGGAGACACCGGGGAGCTGTTTTTT. Translating it yields CASSGEGRLAGDTGELFF. The chain employs TRBV9 and TRBJ2-2; 12 bases fit TRBD2. The length of the CDR3 is 18 residues. V dropped 3 bases and J dropped 3; count of bases not matched to a gene: 9. Germline V gene lookup returns CDR1 SGDLS and CDR2 YYNGEE.

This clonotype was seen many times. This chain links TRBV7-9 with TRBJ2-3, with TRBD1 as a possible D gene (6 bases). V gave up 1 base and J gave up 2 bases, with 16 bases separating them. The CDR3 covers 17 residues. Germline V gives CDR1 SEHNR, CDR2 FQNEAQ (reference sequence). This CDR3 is CASSLEFAGAITDTQYF. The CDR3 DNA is TGTGCCAGCAGCTTAGAGTTTGCAGGGGCTATCACAGATACGCAGTATTTT.

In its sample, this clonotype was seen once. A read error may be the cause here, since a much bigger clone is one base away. CDR3 region: CASSLNRREGKDEQLF. CDR3 bases: TGCGCCAGCAGCTTGAATCGGCGGGAGGGAAAAGATGAGCAGCTCTTC. The V gene is TRBV5-1, the J gene TRBJ2-1; TRBD2 matches at 9 bases. CDR1 SGHRS and CDR2 YFSETQ come from the germline V gene. CDR3 length: 16 amino acids.

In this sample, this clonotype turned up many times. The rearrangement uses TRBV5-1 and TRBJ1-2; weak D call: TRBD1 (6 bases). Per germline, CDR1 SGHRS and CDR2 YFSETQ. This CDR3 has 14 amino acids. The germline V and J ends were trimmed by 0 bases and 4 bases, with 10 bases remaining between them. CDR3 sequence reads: CASSLGTGSYGYTF. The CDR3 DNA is TGCGCCAGCAGCTTGGGTACAGGGAGCTATGGCTACACCTTC. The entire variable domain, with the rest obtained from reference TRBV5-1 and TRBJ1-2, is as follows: KAGVTQTPRYLIKTRGQQVTLSCSPISGHRSVSWYQQTPGQGLQFLFEYFSETQRNKGNFPGRFSGRQFSNSRSEMNVSTLELGDSALYLCASSLGTGSYGYTFGSGTRLTVV.

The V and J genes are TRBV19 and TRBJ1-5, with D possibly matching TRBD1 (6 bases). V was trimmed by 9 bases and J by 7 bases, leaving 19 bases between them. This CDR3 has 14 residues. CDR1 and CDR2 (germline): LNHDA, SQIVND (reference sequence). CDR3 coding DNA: TGTGCCAGCCAACAGGGAGTGTCAGGGCAGCCCCAGCATTTT. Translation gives CASQQGVSGQPQHF. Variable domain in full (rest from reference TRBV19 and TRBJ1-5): DGGITQSPKYLFRKEGQNVTLSCEQNLNHDAMYWYRQDPGQGLRLIYYSQIVNDFQKGDIAEGYSVSREKKESFPLTVTSAQKNPTAFYLCASQQGVSGQPQHFGDGTRLSIL.

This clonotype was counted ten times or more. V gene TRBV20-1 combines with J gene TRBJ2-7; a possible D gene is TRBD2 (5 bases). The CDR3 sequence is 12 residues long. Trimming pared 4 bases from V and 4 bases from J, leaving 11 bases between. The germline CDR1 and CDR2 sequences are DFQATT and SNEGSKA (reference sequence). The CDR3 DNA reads TGCAGTGCTACTCCGGGAACTTACGAGCAGTACTTC. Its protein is CSATPGTYEQYF.

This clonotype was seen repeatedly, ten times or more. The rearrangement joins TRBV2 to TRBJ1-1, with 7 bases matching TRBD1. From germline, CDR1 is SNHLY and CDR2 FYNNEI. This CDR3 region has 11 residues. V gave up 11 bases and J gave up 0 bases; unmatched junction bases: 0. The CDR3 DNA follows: TGTGCCGGACAGGTGAACACTGAAGCTTTCTTT. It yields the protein CAGQVNTEAFF.